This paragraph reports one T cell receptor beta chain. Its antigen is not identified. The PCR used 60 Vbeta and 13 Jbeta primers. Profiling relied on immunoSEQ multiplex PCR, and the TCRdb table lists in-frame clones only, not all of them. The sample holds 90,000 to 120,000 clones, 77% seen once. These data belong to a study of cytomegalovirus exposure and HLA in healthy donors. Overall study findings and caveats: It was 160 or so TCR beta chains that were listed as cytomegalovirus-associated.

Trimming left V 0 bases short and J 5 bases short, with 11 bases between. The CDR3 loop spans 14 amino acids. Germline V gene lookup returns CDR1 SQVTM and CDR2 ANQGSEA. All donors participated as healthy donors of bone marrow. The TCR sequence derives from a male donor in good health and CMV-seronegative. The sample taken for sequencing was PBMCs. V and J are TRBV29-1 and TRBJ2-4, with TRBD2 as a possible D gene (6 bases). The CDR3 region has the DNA TGCAGCGTTGAAGATGGCGGGGTGGAAAACATTCAGTACTTC. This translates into CSVEDGGVENIQYF.